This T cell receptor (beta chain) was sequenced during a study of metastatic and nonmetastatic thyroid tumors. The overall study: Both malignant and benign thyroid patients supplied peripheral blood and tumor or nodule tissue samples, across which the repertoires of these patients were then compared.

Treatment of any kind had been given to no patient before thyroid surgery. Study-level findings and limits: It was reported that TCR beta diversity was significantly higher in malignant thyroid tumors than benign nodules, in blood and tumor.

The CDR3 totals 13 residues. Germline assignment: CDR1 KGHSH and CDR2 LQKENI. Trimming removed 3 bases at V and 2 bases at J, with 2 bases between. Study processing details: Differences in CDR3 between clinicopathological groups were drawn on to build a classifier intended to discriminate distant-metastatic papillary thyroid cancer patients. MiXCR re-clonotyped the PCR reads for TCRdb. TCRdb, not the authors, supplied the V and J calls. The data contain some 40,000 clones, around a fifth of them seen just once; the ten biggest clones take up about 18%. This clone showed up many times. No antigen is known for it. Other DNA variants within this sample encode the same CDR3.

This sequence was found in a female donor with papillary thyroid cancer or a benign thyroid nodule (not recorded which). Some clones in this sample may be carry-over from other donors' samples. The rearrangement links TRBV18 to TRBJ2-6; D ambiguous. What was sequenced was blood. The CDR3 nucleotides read TGTGCCAGCTCACCCCCTGGGGCCAACGTCCTGACTTTC. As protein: CASSPPGANVLTF.